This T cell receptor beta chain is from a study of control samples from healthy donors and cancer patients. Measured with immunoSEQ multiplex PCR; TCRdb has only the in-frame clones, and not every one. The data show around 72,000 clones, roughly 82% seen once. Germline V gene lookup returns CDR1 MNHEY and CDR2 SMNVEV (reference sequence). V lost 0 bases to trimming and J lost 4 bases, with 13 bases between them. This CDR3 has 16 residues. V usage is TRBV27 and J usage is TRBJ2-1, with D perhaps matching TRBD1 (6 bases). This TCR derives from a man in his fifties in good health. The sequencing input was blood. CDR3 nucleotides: TGTGCCAGCAGTTTATCCCCGGACAGTTTATACAATGAGCAGTTCTTC. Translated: CASSLSPDSLYNEQFF.